This T cell receptor beta chain emerged from a study of CD8 T cells in ankylosing spondylitis. Comment on this clonotype: Its antigen is unidentified.

Germline lookup yields CDR1 LNHDA and CDR2 SQIVND (reference sequence). The CDR3 totals 11 residues. V lost 3 bases and J 8 bases, leaving 5 bases between the germline ends. Findings and caveats of the study: For ankylosing spondylitis blood, a TCR beta motif of under 10 highly homologous variants appeared characteristic.

TCRdb called the 5' RACE reads again in MiXCR, with one record for every CDR3 protein. Altogether about 220,000 distinct CDR3 sequences are present, around 16% being singletons, with the ten largest covering approximately 40%. The clonotype comes from a male donor with ankylosing spondylitis. The rearrangement joins TRBV19 to TRBJ2-1; unclear D gene. Sequences were obtained from blood, either unsorted or a sorted T cell fraction (not recorded which). For the CDR3, the DNA is TGTGCCAGTAGTATTATGTATGAGCAGTTCTTC. It translates to CASSIMYEQFF.